The TCR beta chain described here comes from a study of cytomegalovirus exposure and HLA in healthy donors. Per germline, CDR1 SGHAT and CDR2 FQNNGV. V was clipped by 5 bases and J by 0 bases, with 14 bases between them. The length of the CDR3 is 15 residues. Study conclusions and caveats: Donors belonging to an Asian-associated ancestry cluster reportedly showed fewer N-insertions in productive TCRs than the roughly 700-donor mean, according to what a later analysis found. Later examination showed HLA-associated TCR beta chains had greater clonal expansion than equally common others. In an earlier analysis, in under 700 donors, most V segments appeared productive either ~87% or ~30% of the time. A missense variant in DCLRE1C was later tied to TCR beta V- and J-gene trimming.

The PCR had 60 Vbeta and 13 Jbeta primers. Sequencing was performed with immunoSEQ multiplex PCR; in TCRdb, only in-frame clones are kept and a portion is missing. The sample records around 200,000 clones, more than 65% being singletons. To note about this clone: Its antigen is unknown.

Material for sequencing was PBMCs. The clonotype was recovered from a girl aged 2-10 years in good health and CMV-seropositive. The V call is TRBV11-2, the J call TRBJ2-7; a weak D match, TRBD1 (6 bases). The chain's CDR3 is CASSPLTGSSYEQYF. The CDR3 nucleotides read TGTGCCAGCAGCCCCTTAACAGGGAGCTCCTACGAGCAGTACTTC.